This T cell receptor (beta chain) came from a study of memory CD4+ T cells and cytomegalovirus serostatus. The sort gate was single viable CD3+CD4+CD8-CD45RO+ cells for memory CD4+ T cells. This clone was detected only once. Profiled with immunoSEQ multiplex PCR; TCRdb holds only in-frame clones, not every one. The sample yields 50,000 to 65,000 clones, roughly three quarters seen once. The germline V gene has CDR1 SQVTM and CDR2 ANQGSEA. This CDR3 region has 15 residues. V was cut by 7 bases and J by 1 base, with 19 bases left in between. This receptor was taken from an adult in good health and CMV-seronegative. The sequencing sample was made of memory CD4+ T cells from blood. The gene calls are TRBV29-1 and TRBJ1-1, with D perhaps matching TRBD1 (5 bases). CDR3 DNA sequence: TGCAGCGCCATCACCCCAAGGGGCTCGAACACTGAAGCTTTCTTT. This codes for CSAITPRGSNTEAFF.